The TCR beta chain under discussion was sequenced for a study of T cell changes during pregnancy in multiple sclerosis. Germline V gene lookup returns CDR1 SEHNR and CDR2 FQNEAQ (reference sequence). V lost 5 bases, J lost 5 bases, and 12 bases lay in between. The CDR3 spans 13 residues. Produced via immunoSEQ multiplex PCR; TCRdb's table is partial and in-frame only. In the table there are 25,000 to 40,000 clones, nearly 90% of which are singletons. This clonotype was sampled from a female donor with multiple sclerosis, enrolled in a pregnancy study. The sample here was CD8+ T cells from peripheral blood mononuclear cells, taken in the third trimester of pregnancy. The chain employs TRBV7-9 and TRBJ1-2; no clear D. Here the CDR3 DNA reads TGTGCCAGCAGCCAACACGACACTTATGGCTACACCTTC. Translated: CASSQHDTYGYTF.